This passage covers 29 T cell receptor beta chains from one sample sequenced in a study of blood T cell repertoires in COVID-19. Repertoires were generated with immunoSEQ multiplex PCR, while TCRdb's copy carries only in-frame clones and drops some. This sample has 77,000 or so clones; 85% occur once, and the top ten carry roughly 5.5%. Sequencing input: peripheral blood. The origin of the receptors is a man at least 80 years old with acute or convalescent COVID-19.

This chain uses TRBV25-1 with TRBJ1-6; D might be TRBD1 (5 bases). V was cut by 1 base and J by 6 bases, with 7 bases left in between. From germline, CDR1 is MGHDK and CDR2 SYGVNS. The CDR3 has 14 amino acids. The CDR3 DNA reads TGTGCCAGCAGTGAATGGGGGGTTAATTCACCCCTCCACTTT. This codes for CASSEWGVNSPLHF. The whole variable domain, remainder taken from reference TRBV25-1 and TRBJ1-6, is EADIYQTPRYLVIGTGKKITLECSQTMGHDKMYWYQQDPGMELHLIHYSYGVNSTEKGDLSSESTVSRIRTEHFPLTLESARPSHTSQYLCASSEWGVNSPLHFGNGTRLTVT.

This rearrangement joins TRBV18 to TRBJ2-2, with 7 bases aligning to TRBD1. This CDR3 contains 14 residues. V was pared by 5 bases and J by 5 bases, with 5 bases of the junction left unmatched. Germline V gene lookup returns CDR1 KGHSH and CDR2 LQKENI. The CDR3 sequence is CASSSQQGTGELFF. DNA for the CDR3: TGTGCCAGCTCATCACAACAGGGGACCGGGGAGCTGTTTTTT.

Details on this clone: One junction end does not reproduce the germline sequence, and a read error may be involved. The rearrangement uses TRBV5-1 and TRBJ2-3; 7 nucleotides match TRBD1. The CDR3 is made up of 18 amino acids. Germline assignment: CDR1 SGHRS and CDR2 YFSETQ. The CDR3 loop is CASRLAPQQGTSTDTQYF. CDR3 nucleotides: TGCGCCAGCAGATTGGCCCCCCAACAGGGGACCAGCACAGATACGCAGTATTTT.

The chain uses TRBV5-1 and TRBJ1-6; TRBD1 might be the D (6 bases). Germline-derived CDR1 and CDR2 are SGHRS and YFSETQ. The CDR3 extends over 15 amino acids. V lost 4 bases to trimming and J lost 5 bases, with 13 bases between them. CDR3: CASSIQGQDNSPLHF. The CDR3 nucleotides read TGCGCCAGCAGCATACAGGGTCAGGATAATTCACCCCTCCACTTT. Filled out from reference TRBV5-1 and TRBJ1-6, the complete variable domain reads KAGVTQTPRYLIKTRGQQVTLSCSPISGHRSVSWYQQTPGQGLQFLFEYFSETQRNKGNFPGRFSGRQFSNSRSEMNVSTLELGDSALYLCASSIQGQDNSPLHFGNGTRLTVT.

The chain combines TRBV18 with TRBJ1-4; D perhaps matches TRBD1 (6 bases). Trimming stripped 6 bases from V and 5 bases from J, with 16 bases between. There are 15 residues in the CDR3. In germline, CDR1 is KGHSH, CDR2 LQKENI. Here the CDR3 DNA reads TGTGCCAGCTCGTCTAACAGGGACGTAAATGAAAAACTGTTTTTT. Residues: CASSSNRDVNEKLFF.

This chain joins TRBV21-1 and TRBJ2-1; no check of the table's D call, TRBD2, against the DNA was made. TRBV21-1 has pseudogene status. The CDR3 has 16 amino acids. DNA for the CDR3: TGTGCCAGCAGCAAAGGAGGTGGGAGGGCATCCAATGAGCAGTTCTTC. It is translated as CASSKGGGRASNEQFF.

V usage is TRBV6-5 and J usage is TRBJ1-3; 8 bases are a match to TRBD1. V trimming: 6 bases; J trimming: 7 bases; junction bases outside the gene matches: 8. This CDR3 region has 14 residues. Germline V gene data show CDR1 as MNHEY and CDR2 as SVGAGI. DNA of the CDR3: TGTGCCAGCAGGCCCCGACAGGGGATGAACACCATATATTTT. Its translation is CASRPRQGMNTIYF.

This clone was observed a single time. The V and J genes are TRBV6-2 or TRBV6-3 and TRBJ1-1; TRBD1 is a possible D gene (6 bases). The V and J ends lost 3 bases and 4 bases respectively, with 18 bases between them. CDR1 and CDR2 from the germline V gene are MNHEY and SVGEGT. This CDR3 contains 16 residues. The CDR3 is CASSYIFSGGGTEAFF. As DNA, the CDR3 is TGTGCCAGCAGTTATATTTTTTCGGGAGGGGGCACTGAAGCTTTCTTT.

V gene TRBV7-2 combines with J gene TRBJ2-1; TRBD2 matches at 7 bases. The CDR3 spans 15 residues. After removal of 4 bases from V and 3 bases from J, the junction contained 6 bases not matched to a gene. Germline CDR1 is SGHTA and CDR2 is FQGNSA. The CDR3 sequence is CASSSSRGVYNEQFF. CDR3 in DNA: TGTGCCAGCAGCTCGTCCCGGGGGGTCTACAATGAGCAGTTCTTC. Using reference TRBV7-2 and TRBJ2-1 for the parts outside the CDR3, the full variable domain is GAGVSQSPSNKVTEKGKDVELRCDPISGHTALYWYRQSLGQGLEFLIYFQGNSAPDKSGLPSDRFSAERTGGSVSTLTIQRTQQEDSAVYLCASSSSRGVYNEQFFGPGTRLTVL.

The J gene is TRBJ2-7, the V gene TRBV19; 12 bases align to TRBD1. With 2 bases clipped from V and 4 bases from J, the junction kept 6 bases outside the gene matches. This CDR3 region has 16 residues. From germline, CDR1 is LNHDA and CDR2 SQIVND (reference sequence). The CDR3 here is CASSIKSGQGAYEQYF. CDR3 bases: TGTGCCAGTAGTATAAAATCGGGACAGGGGGCATACGAGCAGTACTTC. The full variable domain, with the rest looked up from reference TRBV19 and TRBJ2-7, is DGGITQSPKYLFRKEGQNVTLSCEQNLNHDAMYWYRQDPGQGLRLIYYSQIVNDFQKGDIAEGYSVSREKKESFPLTVTSAQKNPTAFYLCASSIKSGQGAYEQYFGPGTRLTVT.

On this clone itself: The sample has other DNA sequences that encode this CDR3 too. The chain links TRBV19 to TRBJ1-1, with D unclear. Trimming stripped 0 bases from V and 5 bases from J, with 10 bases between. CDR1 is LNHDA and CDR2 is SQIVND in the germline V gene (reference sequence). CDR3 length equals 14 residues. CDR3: CASSIDRGGTEAFF. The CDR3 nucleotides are TGTGCCAGTAGTATAGACCGGGGTGGTACTGAAGCTTTCTTT.

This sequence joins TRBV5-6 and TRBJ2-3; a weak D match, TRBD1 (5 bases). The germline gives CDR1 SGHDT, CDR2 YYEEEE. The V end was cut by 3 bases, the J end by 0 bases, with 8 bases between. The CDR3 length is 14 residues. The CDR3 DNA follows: TGTGCCAGCAGCTCCTCAGGGAGCACAGATACGCAGTATTTT. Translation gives CASSSSGSTDTQYF. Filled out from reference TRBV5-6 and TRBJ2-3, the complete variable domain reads DAGVTQSPTHLIKTRGQQVTLRCSPKSGHDTVSWYQQALGQGPQFIFQYYEEEERQRGNFPDRFSGHQFPNYSSELNVNALLLGDSALYLCASSSSGSTDTQYFGPGTRLTVL.

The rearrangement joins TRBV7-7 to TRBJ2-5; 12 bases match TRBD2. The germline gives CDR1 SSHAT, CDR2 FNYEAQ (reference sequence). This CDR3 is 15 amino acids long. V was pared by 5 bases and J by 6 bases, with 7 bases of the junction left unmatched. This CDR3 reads CASSPLAGGPKTQYF. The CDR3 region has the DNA TGTGCCAGCAGCCCGCTAGCGGGGGGGCCGAAGACCCAGTACTTC.

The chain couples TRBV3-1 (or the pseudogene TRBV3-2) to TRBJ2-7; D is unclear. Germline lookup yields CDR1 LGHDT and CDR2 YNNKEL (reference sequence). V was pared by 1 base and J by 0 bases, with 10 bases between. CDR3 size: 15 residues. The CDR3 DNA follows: TGTGCCAGCAGCCAAGGACTGGGTCGCTCCTACGAGCAGTACTTC. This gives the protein CASSQGLGRSYEQYF.

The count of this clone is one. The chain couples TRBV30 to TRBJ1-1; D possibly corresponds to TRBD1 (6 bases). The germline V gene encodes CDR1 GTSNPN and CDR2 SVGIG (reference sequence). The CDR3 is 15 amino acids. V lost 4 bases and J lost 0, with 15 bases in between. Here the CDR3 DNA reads TGTGCCTGGACCCCCTACGAGGGGGTGAACACTGAAGCTTTCTTT. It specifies CAWTPYEGVNTEAFF.

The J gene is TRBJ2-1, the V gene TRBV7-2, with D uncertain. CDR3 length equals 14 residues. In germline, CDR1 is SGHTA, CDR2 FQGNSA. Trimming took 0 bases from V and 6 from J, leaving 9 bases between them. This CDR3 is CASSLAGSSNEQFF. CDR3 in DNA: TGTGCCAGCAGCTTAGCTGGTAGCAGCAATGAGCAGTTCTTC.

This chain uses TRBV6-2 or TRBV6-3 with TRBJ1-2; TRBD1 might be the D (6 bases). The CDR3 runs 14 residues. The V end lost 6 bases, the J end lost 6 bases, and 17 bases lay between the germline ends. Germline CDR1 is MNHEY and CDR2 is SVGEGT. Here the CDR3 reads CASSSAGVGNGYTF. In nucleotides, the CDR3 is TGTGCCAGCAGCTCCGCAGGGGTCGGGAATGGCTACACCTTC.

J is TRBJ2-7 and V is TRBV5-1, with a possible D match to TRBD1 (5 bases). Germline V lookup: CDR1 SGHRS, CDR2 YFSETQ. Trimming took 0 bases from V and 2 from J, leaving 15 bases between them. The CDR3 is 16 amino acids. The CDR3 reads CASSLVLARVTYEQYF. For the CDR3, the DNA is TGCGCCAGCAGCTTGGTCCTCGCCAGGGTTACCTACGAGCAGTACTTC.

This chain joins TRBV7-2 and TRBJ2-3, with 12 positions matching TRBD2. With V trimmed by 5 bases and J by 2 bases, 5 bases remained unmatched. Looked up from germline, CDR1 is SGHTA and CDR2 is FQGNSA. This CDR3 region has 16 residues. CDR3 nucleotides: TGTGCCAGCAGCCGGACTAGCGGGGCGATCACAGATACGCAGTATTTT. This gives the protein CASSRTSGAITDTQYF.

The CDR3 DNA reads TGTGCCATCGGGGGGGGGCTGAACACTGAAGCTTTCTTT. Encoded protein: CAIGGGLNTEAFF. The chain is built from TRBV10-3 and TRBJ1-1; tentative D call: TRBD1 (6 bases). V was cut by 8 bases and J by 0 bases, with 10 bases left in between. CDR3 size: 13 residues. Germline V gene sequence: CDR1 ENHRY, CDR2 SYGVKD.

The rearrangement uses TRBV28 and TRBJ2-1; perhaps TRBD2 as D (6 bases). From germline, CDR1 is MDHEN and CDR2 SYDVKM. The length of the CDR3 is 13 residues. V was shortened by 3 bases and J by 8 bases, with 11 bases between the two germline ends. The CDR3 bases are TGTGCCAGCAGTTTGGGGACTGTATATGAGCAGTTCTTC. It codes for CASSLGTVYEQFF.

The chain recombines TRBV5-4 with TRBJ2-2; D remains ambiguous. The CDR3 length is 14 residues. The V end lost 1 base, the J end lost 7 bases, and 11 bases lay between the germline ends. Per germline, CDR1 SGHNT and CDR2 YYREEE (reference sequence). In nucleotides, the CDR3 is TGTGCCAGCAGCTTGCAGTTATCGGGCGGGGAGCTGTTTTTT. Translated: CASSLQLSGGELFF.

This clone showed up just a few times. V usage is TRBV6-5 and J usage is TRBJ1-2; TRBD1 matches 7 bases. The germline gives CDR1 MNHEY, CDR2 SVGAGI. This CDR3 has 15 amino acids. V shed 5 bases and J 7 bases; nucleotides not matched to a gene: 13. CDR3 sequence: CASSRPDPGQSGYTF. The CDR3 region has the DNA TGTGCCAGCAGTCGACCGGATCCGGGACAGAGTGGCTACACCTTC.

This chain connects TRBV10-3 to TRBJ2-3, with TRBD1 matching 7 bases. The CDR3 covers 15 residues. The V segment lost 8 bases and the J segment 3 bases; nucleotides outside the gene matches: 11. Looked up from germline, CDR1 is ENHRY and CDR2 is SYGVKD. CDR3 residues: CAIRDRDVRTDTQYF. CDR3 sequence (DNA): TGTGCCATCCGCGACAGGGACGTAAGGACAGATACGCAGTATTTT.

The CDR3 DNA reads TGTGCCAGCAGTAACCTAGGAGCTAGCACAGATACGCAGTATTTT. Translated, it gives CASSNLGASTDTQYF. The J gene is TRBJ2-3, the V gene TRBV2; no clear D gene. Trimming took 5 bases from V and 0 from J, leaving 12 bases between them. The CDR3 loop spans 15 amino acids. The germline gives CDR1 SNHLY, CDR2 FYNNEI.

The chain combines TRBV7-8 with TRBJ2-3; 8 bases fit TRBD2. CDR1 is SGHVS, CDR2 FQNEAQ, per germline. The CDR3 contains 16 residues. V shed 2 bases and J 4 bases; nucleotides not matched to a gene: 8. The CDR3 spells CASSLLSGGGPDTQYF. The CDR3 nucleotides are TGTGCCAGCAGCTTATTGTCCGGGGGGGGCCCAGATACGCAGTATTTT.

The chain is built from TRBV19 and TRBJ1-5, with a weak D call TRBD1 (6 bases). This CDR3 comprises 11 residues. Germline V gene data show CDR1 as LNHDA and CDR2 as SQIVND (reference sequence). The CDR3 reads CAGGLYQPQHF. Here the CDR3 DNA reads TGTGCAGGGGGATTGTACCAGCCCCAGCATTTT.

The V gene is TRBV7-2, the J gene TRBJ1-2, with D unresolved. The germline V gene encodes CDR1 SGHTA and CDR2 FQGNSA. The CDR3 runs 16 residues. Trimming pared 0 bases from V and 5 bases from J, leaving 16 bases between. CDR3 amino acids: CASSLAREPSWYGYTF. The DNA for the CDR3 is TGTGCCAGCAGCTTAGCGAGGGAACCTAGCTGGTATGGCTACACCTTC.

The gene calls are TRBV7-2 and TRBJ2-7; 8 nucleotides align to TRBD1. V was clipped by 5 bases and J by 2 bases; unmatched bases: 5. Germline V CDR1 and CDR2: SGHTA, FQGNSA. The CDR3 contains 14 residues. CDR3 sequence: CASSTAGQAYEQYF. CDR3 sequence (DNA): TGTGCCAGCAGCACCGCGGGACAGGCCTACGAGCAGTACTTC.